Given below is one TCR beta chain in context. The sample belongs to a study of blood T cell repertoires in COVID-19. Whole-study context: Specimens from acute and convalescent COVID-19 originated in the United States, Italy and Spain. The cDNA or gDNA used as material had been derived from T cells, B-cell-depleted T cells, or PBMCs.

Looked up from germline, CDR1 is SGHTA and CDR2 is FQGNSA. The V and J ends lost 1 base and 2 bases respectively, with 5 bases between them. The CDR3 extends over 13 amino acids. Authors' processing steps: Reference gene primers were amplified, and this amplification served to estimate nucleated cell counts. Clones were read by immunoSEQ multiplex PCR, and TCRdb kept only the in-frame ones, dropping some. V and J calls and clone size are those listed in that table; D and trimming were worked out from the DNA. This table has roughly 300,000 clones, around four fifths appearing once. This receptor was taken from a woman aged 50 to 60 who had recovered from COVID-19. Sequencing input: peripheral blood. The rearrangement joins TRBV7-2 to TRBJ1-2; no definite D call. Here the CDR3 DNA reads TGTGCCAGCAGCTTAGACACGAACTATGGCTACACCTTC. Protein sequence: CASSLDTNYGYTF.